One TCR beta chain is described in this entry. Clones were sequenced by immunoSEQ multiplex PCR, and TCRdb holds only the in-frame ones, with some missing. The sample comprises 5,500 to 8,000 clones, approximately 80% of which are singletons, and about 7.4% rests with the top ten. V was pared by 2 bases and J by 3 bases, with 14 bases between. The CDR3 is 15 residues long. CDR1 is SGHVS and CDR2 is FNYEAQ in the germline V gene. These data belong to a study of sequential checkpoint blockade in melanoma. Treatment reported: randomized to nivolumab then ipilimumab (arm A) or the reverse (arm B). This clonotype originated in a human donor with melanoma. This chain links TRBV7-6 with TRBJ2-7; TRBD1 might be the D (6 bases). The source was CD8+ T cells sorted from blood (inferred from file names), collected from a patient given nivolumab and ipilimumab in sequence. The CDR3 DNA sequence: TGTGCCAGCAGCTTAAGGGTCAGGGGATACTACGAGCAGTACTTC. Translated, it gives CASSLRVRGYYEQYF.